The rows below give T cell receptor beta chains drawn from one sample of a study of OX40 agonist ivuxolimab in advanced cancers. Clones were sequenced by immunoSEQ multiplex PCR, and TCRdb holds only the in-frame ones, with some missing. The sample yields 50,000 to 70,000 clones, about nine tenths seen once. The sequencing here drew on CD4+ or CD8+ T cells sorted from blood, taken in a trial of the OX40 agonist ivuxolimab. All receptors come from an adult with an advanced solid tumor such as melanoma, head and neck, liver or kidney cancer. CDR3s include the opening cysteine and the closing phenylalanine or tryptophan. A D gene is named only where the DNA matches it firmly. Size is omitted from some rows. Given values are once, few, many or a class for expanded clones.

V gene	D gene	clone size	J gene	CDR3 protein	CDR3 DNA
TRBV11-2	NA	NA	TRBJ2-3	CASSLSSLTDTQYF	TGTGCCAGCAGCTTGAGTAGCTTAACAGATACGCAGTATTTT
TRBV6-5	NA	NA	TRBJ2-3	CASRLAEEGTDTQYF	TGTGCCAGCAGGCTGGCGGAGGAGGGCACAGATACGCAGTATTTT
TRBV28	NA	NA	TRBJ2-7	CATASRYEQYF	TGTGCCACCGCTTCCCGGTACGAGCAGTACTTC
TRBV9	TRBD2	NA	TRBJ2-3	CASSPTQAGAADTQYF	TGTGCCAGCAGCCCAACCCAAGCGGGAGCGGCAGATACGCAGTATTTT
TRBV5-4	NA	NA	TRBJ2-7	CASSLEGSSYEQYF	TGTGCCAGCAGCTTGGAGGGAAGCTCCTACGAGCAGTACTTC
TRBV7-9	TRBD2	NA	TRBJ2-1	CASSPLPTSGVNNEQFF	TGTGCCAGCAGCCCGCTTCCAACTAGCGGAGTTAACAATGAGCAGTTCTTC
TRBV27	NA	NA	TRBJ2-2	CAVGSGANTGELFF	TGTGCCGTAGGCTCGGGCGCCAACACCGGGGAGCTGTTTTTT
TRBV7-9	TRBD2	NA	TRBJ2-1	CASSPSGIYNEQFF	TGTGCCAGCAGCCCTAGCGGGATTTACAATGAGCAGTTCTTC
TRBV28	TRBD1	NA	TRBJ1-2	CASSFGTGIYGYTF	TGTGCCAGCAGTTTTGGGACAGGGATCTATGGCTACACCTTC
TRBV28	TRBD2	NA	TRBJ2-1	CASSLSGAAHRVEGGRADNEQFF	TGTGCCAGCAGTTTGTCCGGAGCAGCCCACCGAGTGGAGGGCGGGAGGGCCGATAATGAGCAGTTCTTC
TRBV27	NA	once	TRBJ2-1	CASSSGSIYNEQFF	TGTGCCAGCAGTTCTGGGTCCATATACAATGAGCAGTTCTTC
TRBV2	TRBD2	NA	TRBJ2-7	CASSEATSGNYEQYF	TGTGCCAGCAGTGAAGCGACTAGCGGGAACTACGAGCAGTACTTC
TRBV7-9	TRBD2	NA	TRBJ2-5	CASSKGLAGQETQYF	TGTGCCAGCAGCAAGGGACTAGCGGGACAAGAGACCCAGTACTTC
TRBV4-1	TRBD1	NA	TRBJ2-7	CASSQAGTGPYEQYF	TGCGCCAGCAGCCAAGCGGGGACAGGGCCCTACGAGCAGTACTTC
TRBV4-1	TRBD2	NA	TRBJ2-2	CASSQGTSGSTGELFF	TGCGCCAGCAGCCAAGGGACTAGCGGGAGTACCGGGGAGCTGTTTTTT
TRBV10-3	TRBD1	NA	TRBJ2-7	CAISEKGQGALEQYF	TGTGCCATCAGTGAGAAGGGACAGGGGGCCCTCGAGCAGTACTTC
TRBV9	TRBD1	NA	TRBJ2-5	CASSDGQGMGETQYF	TGTGCCAGCAGCGACGGACAGGGGATGGGAGAGACCCAGTACTTC
TRBV10-2	TRBD2	NA	TRBJ2-3	CASSELAGPTDTQYF	TGCGCCAGCAGTGAGCTAGCGGGGCCCACAGATACGCAGTATTTT
TRBV7-8	NA	NA	TRBJ2-7	CASSLGTLTYEQYF	TGTGCCAGCAGCTTGGGGACATTGACCTACGAGCAGTACTTC
TRBV7-2	NA	once	TRBJ2-2	CASSLGVRNTGELFF	TGTGCCAGCAGCTTAGGAGTCAGGAACACCGGGGAGCTGTTTTTT
TRBV28	NA	once	TRBJ2-7	CASSMDGPYEQYF	TGTGCCAGCAGTATGGACGGACCCTACGAGCAGTACTTC
TRBV19	NA	NA	TRBJ2-7	CARSQGGRNSYEQYF	TGTGCCAGATCCCAAGGGGGGCGGAACTCCTACGAGCAGTACTTC
TRBV5-8	TRBD1	few	TRBJ2-7	CASSTGQGYEQYF	TGTGCCAGCAGCACGGGACAGGGCTACGAGCAGTACTTC
TRBV28	TRBD1	NA	TRBJ1-2	CASSSPRTGGWLSGYTF	TGTGCCAGCAGTTCCCCTCGGACAGGGGGCTGGCTAAGTGGCTACACCTTC
TRBV29-1	TRBD2	once	TRBJ2-3	CSVEDPFAGVILNTDTDTQYF	TGCAGCGTTGAAGATCCATTCGCGGGAGTAATCCTCAACACTGACACAGATACGCAGTATTTT
TRBV7-9	TRBD1	NA	TRBJ1-1	CASSFQGGWTEAFF	TGTGCCAGCAGCTTCCAGGGGGGTTGGACTGAAGCTTTCTTT
TRBV11-2	TRBD1	NA	TRBJ2-7	CASSPGLSQGDYEQYF	TGTGCCAGCAGCCCGGGACTTTCACAGGGGGACTACGAGCAGTACTTC
TRBV28	TRBD2	NA	TRBJ2-2	CASSWPSSGGQDTGELFF	TGTGCCAGCAGTTGGCCCAGTAGCGGGGGGCAGGACACCGGGGAGCTGTTTTTT
TRBV6-6	NA	NA	TRBJ2-2	CASSYSRAGSDGELFF	TGTGCCAGCAGTTACTCGAGGGCAGGCTCAGACGGGGAGCTGTTTTTT